Each of the 20 T cell receptor beta chains below was sequenced from the same sample in a study of T cells in Graves' hyperthyroidism and ophthalmopathy. There were TCR beta CDR3 regions amplified from RNA transcripts. The study used the HTBI primer set for a first-round RT-PCR of the TCR CDR3. Via MiXCR, TCRdb re-called the multiplex PCR reads, giving one row per CDR3 protein. The data contain fewer than 650,000 distinct CDR3 sequences, 12% to 15% of them seen just once; the ten biggest clones take up approximately 14%. Sequencing was carried out using blood. The receptor source for this set is a woman aged 40 to 50 with Graves' hyperthyroidism.

This clonotype has a count of ten or more. V and J are TRBV18 and TRBJ2-7, with D unclear. From germline, CDR1 is KGHSH and CDR2 LQKENI. V was clipped by 3 bases and J by 2 bases, with 11 bases between them. This CDR3 contains 14 residues. CDR3 sequence (DNA): TGTGCCAGCTCACCCGAGAGAGCGACCTACGAGCAGTACTTC. Its protein product is CASSPERATYEQYF.

This clonotype was seen a few times. This sequence joins TRBV2 and TRBJ1-5; D unresolved. The CDR3 runs to 16 residues. The V and J ends lost 4 bases and 0 bases respectively, with 13 bases between them. Germline V CDR1 and CDR2: SNHLY, FYNNEI. CDR3 sequence: CASSGAFVYSNQPQHF. The CDR3 coding sequence is TGTGCCAGCAGTGGGGCGTTTGTCTATAGCAATCAGCCCCAGCATTTT.

This clonotype was counted a few times. V and J are TRBV4-1 and TRBJ2-5; the match to TRBD2 covers 8 bases. The CDR3 length is 15 residues. The ends lost 2 bases at V and 2 bases at J; junction bases unmatched: 4. The germline CDR1 and CDR2 sequences are MGHRA and YSYEKL. For the CDR3, the DNA is TGCGCCAGCAGCCAAATGACTAGCGCTCAAGAGACCCAGTACTTC. Protein product: CASSQMTSAQETQYF.

This clonotype was detected many times. This chain joins TRBV7-2 and TRBJ1-5; D is undetermined. Germline V gives CDR1 SGHTA, CDR2 FQGNSA. Trimming took 3 bases from V and 4 from J, leaving 10 bases between them. The CDR3 spans 14 residues. CDR3 amino acids: CASSLSRTNQPQHF. CDR3 nucleotides: TGTGCCAGCAGCTTGTCACGGACGAATCAGCCCCAGCATTTT.

This chain uses TRBV12-3 or TRBV12-4 with TRBJ1-4; the D gene is possibly TRBD1 (5 bases). Trimming stripped 9 bases from V and 7 bases from J, with 18 bases between. The CDR3 sequence is 14 residues long. The CDR3 reads CASRPLGGGEKLFF. The CDR3 DNA follows: TGTGCCAGTCGGCCTTTGGGGGGAGGTGAAAAACTGTTTTTT.

This clonotype was recorded many times. The chain joins TRBV28 to TRBJ2-3; D is ambiguous. This CDR3 has 11 amino acids. V lost 3 bases, J lost 6 bases, and 4 bases lay in between. Germline V gene sequence: CDR1 MDHEN, CDR2 SYDVKM. In DNA form, the CDR3 reads TGTGCCAGCAGTTTCATTGATACGCAGTATTTT. It specifies CASSFIDTQYF.

This clonotype was seen more than once but under ten times. The genes are TRBV27 and TRBJ2-7; D gene unclear. Germline loops: CDR1 MNHEY, CDR2 SMNVEV (reference sequence). The V end lost 6 bases, the J end lost 4 bases, and 25 bases lay between the germline ends. The CDR3 is 17 amino acids. This CDR3 is CASSGSFSTRSLYEQYF. In nucleotides, the CDR3 is TGTGCCAGCAGCGGTTCCTTTTCCACGCGGAGTTTGTACGAGCAGTACTTC.

This clonotype came up a few times. This may come from a read error, since a much larger clone is one base off. The genes are TRBV2 and TRBJ1-4, with D possibly matching TRBD1 (6 bases). Germline V gene sequence: CDR1 SNHLY, CDR2 FYNNEI. The CDR3 has 17 amino acids. The CDR3 reads CASFQGFGMATSEKLFF. The CDR3 nucleotides read TGTGCCAGCTTCCAGGGGTTTGGTATGGCAACTAGTGAAAAACTGTTTTTT. Looking up the rest from reference TRBV2 and TRBJ1-4 gives the full variable domain: EPEVTQTPSHQVTQMGQEVILRCVPISNHLYFYWYRQILGQKVEFLVSFYNNEISEKSEIFDDQFSVERPDGSNFTLKIRSTKLEDSAMYFCASFQGFGMATSEKLFFGSGTQLSVL.

This clonotype was found many times. The chain is built from TRBV27 and TRBJ1-4; no definite D call. CDR3 length: 15 residues. Deletions cut 6 bases from V and 7 bases from J, with 18 bases between. In germline, CDR1 is MNHEY, CDR2 SMNVEV (reference sequence). The CDR3 DNA reads as TGTGCCAGCAGAGATCGCGCCCAAGCAGGTGAAAAACTGTTTTTT. Its protein is CASRDRAQAGEKLFF. The full variable domain, its missing parts supplied by reference TRBV27 and TRBJ1-4, is EAQVTQNPRYLITVTGKKLTVTCSQNMNHEYMSWYRQDPGLGLRQIYYSMNVEVTDKGDVPEGYKVSRKEKRNFPLILESPSPNQTSLYFCASRDRAQAGEKLFFGSGTQLSVL.

This clonotype occurred a few times. The chain is built from TRBV4-1 and TRBJ1-1; the D is unclear. Germline CDR1 and CDR2: MGHRA and YSYEKL. V lost 0 bases to trimming and J lost 0 bases, with 8 bases between them. This CDR3 is 15 amino acids long. The CDR3 reads CASSQEGGMNTEAFF. The CDR3 coding sequence is TGCGCCAGCAGCCAAGAGGGAGGAATGAACACTGAAGCTTTCTTT.

The chain couples TRBV6-1 to TRBJ2-7; 12 nucleotides line up with TRBD2. With 6 bases clipped from V and 3 bases from J, the junction kept 6 bases outside the gene matches. CDR1 is MNHNS and CDR2 is SASEGT in the germline V gene. CDR3 length: 15 amino acids. The CDR3 spells CASSTLAGGFYEQYF. Written as DNA, the CDR3 is TGTGCCAGCAGCACACTAGCGGGAGGTTTCTACGAGCAGTACTTC.

The chain uses TRBV5-6 and TRBJ1-5; maybe TRBD1 (6 bases). V lost 2 bases and J lost 3, with 9 bases in between. The CDR3 is 14 amino acids. CDR1 and CDR2 (germline): SGHDT, YYEEEE. Here the CDR3 DNA reads TGTGCCAGCAGCTTTCAGGGGAACAATCAGCCCCAGCATTTT. Translation gives CASSFQGNNQPQHF.

This rearrangement joins TRBV6-2 or TRBV6-3 to TRBJ1-2, with unresolved D. Germline-derived CDR1 and CDR2 are MNHEY and SVGEGT. Between the trimmed V and J ends, which lost 9 bases and 0 bases, there was a span of 8 bases. The CDR3 length is 12 residues. The CDR3 DNA is TGTGCCAGTACGCGGTCTAACTATGGCTACACCTTC. It specifies CASTRSNYGYTF.

The chain couples TRBV5-8 to TRBJ2-1, with a weak D call TRBD2 (5 bases). Trimming removed 2 bases at V and 9 bases at J, with 18 bases between. The CDR3 has 15 residues. CDR1 SGHTS and CDR2 YDEGEE come from the germline V gene. The CDR3, as DNA: TGTGCCAGCAGCTTAAAACTACCGACCCGGGGTGAGCAGTTCTTC. Its translation is CASSLKLPTRGEQFF.

The rearrangement joins TRBV24-1 to TRBJ2-3; 10 nucleotides agree with TRBD2. CDR1 is KGHDR, CDR2 SFDVKD, per germline. CDR3 length: 14 amino acids. J lost 4 bases, V lost 7 bases, and 4 bases had no gene match. CDR3 bases: TGTGCCACCAGCCCTAGCGGGAGCGCAGATACGCAGTATTTT. Translating it yields CATSPSGSADTQYF.

The rearrangement joins TRBV20-1 to TRBJ2-7, with D maybe TRBD2 (7 bases). The germline V gene encodes CDR1 DFQATT and CDR2 SNEGSKA (reference sequence). Trimming left V 6 bases short and J 6 bases short, with 18 bases between. CDR3 length: 13 residues. The DNA of the CDR3 is TGCAGTGCCCTAAGCGGGACAAAAGCCGAGCAGTACTTC. Translated, it gives CSALSGTKAEQYF.

The table lists this clonotype with a few counts. The gene calls are TRBV19 and TRBJ2-3; TRBD2 aligns across 8 bases. Unmatched junction bases numbered 5, after V lost 3 bases and J lost 3 bases. From germline, CDR1 is LNHDA and CDR2 SQIVND (reference sequence). The CDR3 contains 15 residues. The DNA for the CDR3 is TGTGCCAGTAGTATGGTCAGCGGGAGTACAGATACGCAGTATTTT. Protein: CASSMVSGSTDTQYF.

This clonotype was counted ten times or more. This chain links TRBV2 with TRBJ2-2; 7 nucleotides match TRBD2. CDR1 and CDR2 (germline): SNHLY, FYNNEI. Trimming removed 7 bases from V and 6 bases from J; junction bases left unmatched: 11. The CDR3 sequence is 15 residues long. In DNA form, the CDR3 reads TGTGCCAGCACTCGGTTGACTAGCACGGCCGGGGAGCTGTTTTTT. Translation gives CASTRLTSTAGELFF.

This clonotype appeared a few times. The chain joins TRBV11-2 to TRBJ2-2; D possibly corresponds to TRBD2 (5 bases). The V end was cut by 5 bases, the J end by 6 bases, with 13 bases between. The CDR3 covers 14 residues. Germline CDR1 SGHAT, CDR2 FQNNGV. For the CDR3, the DNA is TGTGCCAGCAGCCGAAATCGGGGTGCCGGGGAGCTGTTTTTT. The encoded protein is CASSRNRGAGELFF.

This clonotype was seen a handful of times. The V call is TRBV6-1, the J call TRBJ1-2, with D unclear. The V gene's germline CDR1 is MNHNS and CDR2 SASEGT. CDR3 length: 13 residues. Trimming took 5 bases from V and 6 from J, leaving 13 bases between them. The CDR3 region has the DNA TGTGCCAGCAGTCCCCGACAAATCCATGGCTACACCTTC. Protein: CASSPRQIHGYTF.